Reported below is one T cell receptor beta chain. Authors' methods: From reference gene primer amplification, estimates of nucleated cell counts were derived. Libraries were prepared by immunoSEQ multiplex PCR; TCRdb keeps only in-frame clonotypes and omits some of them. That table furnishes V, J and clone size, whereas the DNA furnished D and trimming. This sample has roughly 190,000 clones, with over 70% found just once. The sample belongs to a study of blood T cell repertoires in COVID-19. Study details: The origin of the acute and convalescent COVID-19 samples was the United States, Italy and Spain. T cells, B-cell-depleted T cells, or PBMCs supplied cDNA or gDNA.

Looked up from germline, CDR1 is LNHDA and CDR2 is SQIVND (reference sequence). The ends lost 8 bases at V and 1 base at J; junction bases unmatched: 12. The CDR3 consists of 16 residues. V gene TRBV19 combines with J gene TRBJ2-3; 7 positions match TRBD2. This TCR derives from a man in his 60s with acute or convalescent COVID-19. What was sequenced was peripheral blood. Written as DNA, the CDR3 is TGTGCCAGTTCAGCCTGGGGGGGAAGGGGCACAGATACGCAGTATTTT. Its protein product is CASSAWGGRGTDTQYF.